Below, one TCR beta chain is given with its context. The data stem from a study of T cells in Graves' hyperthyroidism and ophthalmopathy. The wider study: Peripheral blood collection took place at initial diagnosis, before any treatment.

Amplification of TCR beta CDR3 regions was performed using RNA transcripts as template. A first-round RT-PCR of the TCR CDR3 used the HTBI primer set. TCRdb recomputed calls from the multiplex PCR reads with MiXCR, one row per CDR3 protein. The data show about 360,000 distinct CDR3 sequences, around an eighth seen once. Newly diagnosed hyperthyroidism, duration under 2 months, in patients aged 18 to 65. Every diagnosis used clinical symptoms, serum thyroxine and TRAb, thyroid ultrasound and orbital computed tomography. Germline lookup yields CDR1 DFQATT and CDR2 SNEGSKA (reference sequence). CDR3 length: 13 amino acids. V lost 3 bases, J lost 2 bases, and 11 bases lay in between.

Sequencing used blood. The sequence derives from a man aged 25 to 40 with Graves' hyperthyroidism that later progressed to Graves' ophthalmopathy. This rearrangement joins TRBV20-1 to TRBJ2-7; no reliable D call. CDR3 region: CSARSPGPYEQYF. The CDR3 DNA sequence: TGCAGTGCTAGGAGTCCGGGCCCCTACGAGCAGTACTTC.